This T cell receptor beta chain appears in the sequencing data of a study of cytomegalovirus exposure and HLA in healthy donors. V was trimmed by 0 bases and J by 8 bases, leaving 14 bases between them. Germline V lookup: CDR1 SGHRS, CDR2 YFSETQ. The CDR3 covers 14 residues. The PCR had 60 Vbeta and 13 Jbeta primers. Produced via immunoSEQ multiplex PCR; TCRdb's table is partial and in-frame only. Here the sample spans 150,000 to 200,000 clones, roughly 79% being singletons. The sequence was collected from a woman in her forties or fifties in good health and CMV-seropositive. The sample was PBMCs. V usage is TRBV5-1 and J usage is TRBJ1-2; D is possibly TRBD1 (5 bases). The CDR3: CASSLASPGDGYTF. CDR3 in DNA: TGCGCCAGCAGCTTGGCGTCTCCGGGGGACGGCTACACCTTC.